This T cell receptor beta chain was captured in a study of metastatic and nonmetastatic thyroid tumors (dated by TCRdb to about 2020). As for the study more broadly: Repertoires were compared across peripheral blood and tumor or nodule tissue samples from malignant and benign thyroid patients.

This clone was found many times. Its antigen remains unidentified. Base-call qualities are not available, and no considerably larger clone is one nucleotide away. Library preparation used PCR. The data were produced on an Illumina HiSeq 4000. High-throughput sequencing was used to profile the TCR beta-chain CDR3 region of each patient. As for how the authors treated the data: A classifier to discriminate distant-metastatic papillary thyroid cancer patients was built from CDR3 differences across clinicopathological groups. The Shannon index was used to assess repertoire diversity, and the Morisita-Horn index was used to assess tumor-blood repertoire similarity. TCRdb reprocessing: public reads trimmed at Q25 with fastp, clones called with MiXCR, in-frame beta chains kept. The V and J calls and clone size are TCRdb's, not the authors'. The sample table shows approximately 12,000 clones, and 25% to 40% are seen once. Approximately 14% of the sample is taken by the ten largest.

Including cysteine and phenylalanine, the CDR3 has 16 amino acids. Only CDR3 DNA remains: 48 bases, in frame from the first base. Taken from the germline V gene, the CDR1 and CDR2 loops are SNHLY and FYNNEI. V gives up 3 bases and J gives up 5 bases, and the segment between their germline ends measures 18 bases. No patient had received any treatment before thyroid surgery. Patient clinical samples collected from about 2012 to 2019 were retrospectively analysed using T-cell receptor beta sequencing. The paper as a whole reports these results and caveats: TCR beta diversity was reported as significantly higher in malignant tumors than in benign nodules, in both blood and tumor samples.

The sequenced sample consisted of tumor tissue. The TCR sequence derives from a male donor with papillary thyroid cancer or a benign thyroid nodule (not recorded which). Some clones in this sample may be carry-over from other donors' samples. The chain couples TRBV2 to TRBJ2-3, with TRBD1 as a weak D call on 5 bases. The CDR3 reads CASSEAEQVEQDTQYF. DNA sequence: TGTGCCAGCAGTGAGGCGGAACAGGTTGAGCAAGATACGCAGTATTTT.